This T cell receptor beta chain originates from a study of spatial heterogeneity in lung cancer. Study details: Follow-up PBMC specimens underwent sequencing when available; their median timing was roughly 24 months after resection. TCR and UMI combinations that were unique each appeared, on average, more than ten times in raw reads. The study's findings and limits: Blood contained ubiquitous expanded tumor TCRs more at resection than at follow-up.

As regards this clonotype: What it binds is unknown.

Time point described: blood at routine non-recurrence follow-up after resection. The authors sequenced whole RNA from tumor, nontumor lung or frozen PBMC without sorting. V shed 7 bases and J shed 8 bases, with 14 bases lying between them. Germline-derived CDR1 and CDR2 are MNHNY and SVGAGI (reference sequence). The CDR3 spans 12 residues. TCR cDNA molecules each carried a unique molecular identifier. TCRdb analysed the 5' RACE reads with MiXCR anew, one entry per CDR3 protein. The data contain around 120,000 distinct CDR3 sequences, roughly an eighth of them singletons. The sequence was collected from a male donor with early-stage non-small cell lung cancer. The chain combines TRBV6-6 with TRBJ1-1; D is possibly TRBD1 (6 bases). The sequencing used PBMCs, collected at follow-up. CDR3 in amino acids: CASKGDGAEAFF. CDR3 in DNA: TGTGCCAGCAAGGGGGATGGGGCCGAAGCTTTCTTT.